The entry that follows covers one T cell receptor (beta chain) sequence. These data are taken from a study of blood T cell repertoires in COVID-19. About the study: Samples came from the United States, Italy and Spain, spanning acute and convalescent COVID-19. Nucleic acid was either cDNA or gDNA, and it came from T cells, B-cell-depleted T cells, or PBMCs.

The trim removed 3 bases at V and 0 bases at J, leaving 8 bases unmatched. Germline V gene lookup returns CDR1 MGHRA and CDR2 YSYEKL. The CDR3 runs to 16 residues. Per the authors' pipeline: Reference gene primers were amplified, and this amplification served to estimate nucleated cell counts. Repertoires were generated with immunoSEQ multiplex PCR, while TCRdb's copy carries only in-frame clones and drops some. V, J and clone size are those of that table, while D and trimming were read from the DNA. The top ten clones hold approximately 8.9% of a sample with roughly 40,000 clones, approximately 85% of them seen once.

The genes are TRBV4-1 and TRBJ2-7; 7 positions agree with TRBD1. This clonotype originated in a human donor in a cohort sampled during active COVID-19. The sequencing sample was made of peripheral blood. CDR3 sequence reads: CASSHTPGQNSYEQYF. In nucleotides, the CDR3 is TGCGCCAGCAGCCATACTCCGGGACAGAACTCCTACGAGCAGTACTTC.